This TCR beta chain came from a study of PD-1 blockade in classical Hodgkin lymphoma. Study-wide context: Patients were infused with nivolumab 3 mg/kg every 2 weeks. General study points: Repertoire differences have undefined causes, possibly disease activity or prior therapy. By C4D1, CD4+ diversity increased significantly, especially in complete responders.

A note on this clone: Antigen unknown.

In every patient, relapse followed autologous stem cell transplantation, while exposure to brentuximab vedotin differed. Complete response, partial response or progressive disease was recorded as best response. CDR1 and CDR2 from the germline V gene are SEHNR and FQNEAQ (reference sequence). CDR3 size: 13 residues. Trimming took off 4 bases at V and 5 bases at J, with 11 bases between the two ends. Some clones are missing from TCRdb's copy, which holds only in-frame ones; the method was immunoSEQ multiplex PCR. This table has about 40,000 clones, around 80% appearing once. V is TRBV7-9 and J is TRBJ1-1; weak D call: TRBD1 (5 bases). The source is a human donor with classical Hodgkin lymphoma. This sample comprised peripheral blood mononuclear cells (PBMCs), obtained at baseline. The CDR3 DNA sequence: TGTGCCAGCAGCTCCGGGACCTTTACTGAAGCTTTCTTT. It encodes CASSSGTFTEAFF.